One and the same sample provided the 32 T cell receptor beta chains below, sequenced in a study of cytomegalovirus exposure and HLA in healthy donors. PCR involved 60 Vbeta and 13 Jbeta primers. Profiled with immunoSEQ multiplex PCR; TCRdb holds only in-frame clones, not every one. Of over 150,000 clones detected, roughly 77% appear once; the ten largest clones hold 1%. The sequenced sample was PBMCs. The source of these receptors is a woman between 45 and 65 years old in good health and CMV-seropositive.

J is TRBJ1-2 and V is TRBV5-1, with D unresolved. The V and J ends lost 0 bases and 1 base respectively, with 7 bases between them. CDR3 length: 14 amino acids. CDR1 and CDR2 (germline): SGHRS, YFSETQ. CDR3 sequence (DNA): TGCGCCAGCAGCTTGGCTGTTTATAACTATGGCTACACCTTC. This translates into CASSLAVYNYGYTF.

The chain recombines TRBV28 with TRBJ2-7; D is possibly TRBD2 (7 bases). The CDR3 is 18 residues long. Germline loops: CDR1 MDHEN, CDR2 SYDVKM. Trimming removed 6 bases from V and 2 bases from J, with 26 bases in between. DNA of the CDR3: TGTGCCAGCAGAGGTCGGGGGGCGGATAATAGACCTACCTACGAGCAGTACTTC. It is translated as CASRGRGADNRPTYEQYF.

The J gene is TRBJ2-1, the V gene TRBV28; 10 bases map to TRBD2. The CDR3 consists of 14 residues. V was pared by 6 bases and J by 15 bases, with 14 bases of the junction left unmatched. Germline assignment: CDR1 MDHEN and CDR2 SYDVKM. In DNA, the CDR3 is TGTGCCAGCAGCCGACAGCGGGGGGGCCATCTTCCGTTCTTC. This codes for CASSRQRGGHLPFF.

The V call is TRBV7-6, the J call TRBJ2-7; tentative D call: TRBD1 (5 bases). CDR3 length: 12 residues. V was pared by 5 bases and J by 6 bases, with 11 bases between. Germline V gene lookup returns CDR1 SGHVS and CDR2 FNYEAQ. The CDR3 is CASSLQGSEQYF. The CDR3 DNA follows: TGTGCCAGCAGCCTCCAGGGTAGCGAGCAGTACTTC.

CDR3 amino acids: CASSLNSRPNSYEQYF. The CDR3 DNA sequence: TGCGCCAGCAGCTTGAACTCTCGTCCCAACTCCTACGAGCAGTACTTC. The rearrangement uses TRBV5-1 and TRBJ2-7; no clear D gene. CDR1 and CDR2 from the germline V gene are SGHRS and YFSETQ. The V end was cut by 1 base, the J end by 0 bases, with 14 bases between. The CDR3 extends over 16 amino acids.

The genes are TRBV4-1 and TRBJ1-5; maybe TRBD1 (6 bases). Germline V gene sequence: CDR1 MGHRA, CDR2 YSYEKL. This CDR3 is 17 amino acids long. V dropped 3 bases and J dropped 2 bases, with 17 bases sitting between them. CDR3 coding DNA: TGCGCCAGCAGCCAGACGGGGGGGCAGCGGGGCAATCAGCCCCAGCATTTT. It is translated as CASSQTGGQRGNQPQHF.

The chain uses TRBV6-1 and TRBJ1-2; D may be TRBD1 (6 bases). CDR1 and CDR2 from the germline V gene are MNHNS and SASEGT. CDR3 length: 14 residues. V was clipped by 10 bases and J by 3 bases, with 18 bases between them. The CDR3 DNA reads as TGTGCCACCCTCGTAGGGGGTGAAGACTATGGCTACACCTTC. Its translation: CATLVGGEDYGYTF.

Concerning this clone itself: A junction end diverges from the germline sequence, so it may reflect a read error. The chain employs TRBV19 and TRBJ2-7; D uncertain. The CDR3 covers 9 residues. Per germline, CDR1 LNHDA and CDR2 SQIVND (reference sequence). The CDR3 DNA follows: TGTGCCAGTCTCGTGGAGTGTCGCTTC. Its translation: CASLVECRF.

Details on this clone: Other DNA sequences in this sample translate to the same CDR3. The chain combines TRBV7-3 with TRBJ2-2; D remains ambiguous. This CDR3 has 13 amino acids. The V end lost 5 bases, the J end lost 0 bases, and 4 bases lay between the germline ends. The germline gives CDR1 SGHTA, CDR2 FQGTGA. CDR3 DNA: TGTGCCAGCAGCGTATCGAACACCGGGGAGCTGTTTTTT. This gives the protein CASSVSNTGELFF.

This clone was counted only a few times. This chain links TRBV11-1 with TRBJ2-2; possible D gene TRBD2, 5 bases. The V gene's germline CDR1 is SGHAT and CDR2 FQDESV (reference sequence). V lost 3 bases and J lost 0, with 11 bases in between. CDR3 length equals 16 residues. The CDR3 loop reads CASSFSAGANTGELFF. The CDR3 coding sequence is TGTGCCAGCAGCTTTTCCGCGGGTGCGAACACCGGGGAGCTGTTTTTT. The complete variable domain, with remaining parts taken from reference TRBV11-1 and TRBJ2-2, reads EAEVAQSPRYKITEKSQAVAFWCDPISGHATLYWYRQILGQGPELLVQFQDESVVDDSQLPKDRFSAERLKGVDSTLKIQPAELGDSAMYLCASSFSAGANTGELFFGEGSRLTVL.

The genes are TRBV9 and TRBJ1-2; no clear D gene. The CDR3 totals 15 residues. V was cut by 2 bases and J by 4 bases, with 15 bases left in between. Per the germline V gene, CDR1 is SGDLS and CDR2 is YYNGEE. The CDR3 loop is CASSVGGETIYGYTF. CDR3 sequence (DNA): TGTGCCAGCAGCGTCGGCGGCGAGACTATCTATGGCTACACCTTC.

The chain joins TRBV5-4 to TRBJ1-2, with unresolved D. V lost 0 bases to trimming and J lost 4 bases, with 13 bases between them. The V gene's germline CDR1 is SGHNT and CDR2 YYREEE (reference sequence). The CDR3 totals 15 residues. CDR3 residues: CASSLDSAGSYGYTF. In DNA, the CDR3 is TGTGCCAGCAGCTTGGATTCAGCCGGGAGCTATGGCTACACCTTC. Complete variable domain (other parts from reference TRBV5-4 and TRBJ1-2): ETGVTQSPTHLIKTRGQQVTLRCSSQSGHNTVSWYQQALGQGPQFIFQYYREEENGRGNFPPRFSGLQFPNYSSELNVNALELDDSALYLCASSLDSAGSYGYTFGSGTRLTVV.

The rearrangement joins TRBV6-6 to TRBJ2-2, with TRBD2 identical over 8 bases. Germline V gives CDR1 MNHNY, CDR2 SVGAGI (reference sequence). Trimming took 2 bases from V and 5 from J; bases not matched to a gene: 7. The CDR3 is 16 residues long. DNA of the CDR3: TGTGCCAGCAGTTACGAGCGGGGGCTGGGGACCGGGGAGCTGTTTTTT. This translates into CASSYERGLGTGELFF.

The chain has TRBV7-2 and TRBJ2-5, with 7 bases fitting TRBD1. Per the germline V gene, CDR1 is SGHTA and CDR2 is FQGNSA. CDR3 length: 16 residues. J gave up 1 base and V 0 bases, and 5 bases lay outside the gene matches. The CDR3 DNA sequence: TGTGCCAGCAGCTTAGCCCCAGGGGGATTCCAAGAGACCCAGTACTTC. Protein: CASSLAPGGFQETQYF. The variable domain in full, with the rest retrieved from reference TRBV7-2 and TRBJ2-5, is GAGVSQSPSNKVTEKGKDVELRCDPISGHTALYWYRQSLGQGLEFLIYFQGNSAPDKSGLPSDRFSAERTGGSVSTLTIQRTQQEDSAVYLCASSLAPGGFQETQYFGPGTRLLVL.

V gene TRBV6-1 combines with J gene TRBJ2-5; 8 bases are a match to TRBD1. The end of the DNA is better explained by TRBJ2-7, so the J call may be wrong. This CDR3 contains 13 residues. CDR1 is MNHNS, CDR2 SASEGT, per germline. The CDR3 is CASTETGDDEQYF. The CDR3 nucleotides are TGTGCCAGCACGGAGACAGGGGACGACGAGCAGTACTTC.

V gene TRBV6-6 combines with J gene TRBJ1-5; 8 bases fit TRBD1. The CDR3 contains 15 residues. The germline V gene encodes CDR1 MNHNY and CDR2 SVGAGI (reference sequence). Unmatched junction bases numbered 11, after V lost 7 bases and J lost 6 bases. CDR3 nucleotides: TGTGCCAGCACCAGAGGCAGGGGGCAGGGTCAGCCCCAGCATTTT. This sequence encodes CASTRGRGQGQPQHF.

J is TRBJ1-2 and V is TRBV27; tentatively, D is TRBD1 (6 bases). The CDR3 has 13 amino acids. The V gene lost 3 bases and the J gene lost 4 bases, with 9 bases spanning the gap. From germline, CDR1 is MNHEY and CDR2 SMNVEV (reference sequence). Here the CDR3 reads CASSLGASYGYTF. The CDR3 DNA reads as TGTGCCAGCAGTTTGGGGGCTAGCTATGGCTACACCTTC.

The count of this clone is one. This chain connects TRBV7-8 to TRBJ1-2; no definite D call. V was pared by 2 bases and J by 5 bases, with 12 bases between. The germline V gene encodes CDR1 SGHVS and CDR2 FQNEAQ. The CDR3 runs 14 residues. The CDR3 sequence is CASSLPGSRYGYTF. The CDR3 DNA reads TGTGCCAGCAGCTTACCCGGGTCCCGATATGGCTACACCTTC.

The chain combines TRBV2 with TRBJ1-1; possibly TRBD1 for D (5 bases). CDR3 length: 13 amino acids. Germline lookup yields CDR1 SNHLY and CDR2 FYNNEI. V lost 6 bases and J lost 1, with 9 bases in between. The CDR3 protein is CASRTGGNTEAFF. For the CDR3, the DNA is TGTGCCAGCAGAACGGGGGGGAACACTGAAGCTTTCTTT.

This chain joins TRBV7-9 and TRBJ1-1; 12 bases fit TRBD1. This CDR3 spans 15 amino acids. The J segment lost 7 bases and the V segment lost 5 bases, leaving 8 bases of the junction unmatched. Germline V gives CDR1 SEHNR, CDR2 FQNEAQ (reference sequence). As DNA, the CDR3 is TGTGCCAGCAGCCAGAGGGACAGGGGGCTAATTGAAGCTTTCTTT. Translating gives CASSQRDRGLIEAFF.

The chain has TRBV7-3 and TRBJ1-2; D not certain. The germline V gene has CDR1 SGHTA and CDR2 FQGTGA. Trimming shortened V by 5 bases and J by 6 bases, and 13 bases separated the two germline ends. The CDR3 is 13 residues long. The CDR3 bases are TGTGCCAGCAGCCCACGACCGGAGGATGGCTACACCTTC. Translating gives CASSPRPEDGYTF.

Comments on this clone: A read error may account for a junction end that differs from germline. The chain combines TRBV7-9 with TRBJ1-2, with TRBD1 identical over 9 bases. CDR3 length equals 16 residues. The V gene's germline CDR1 is SEHNR and CDR2 FQNEAQ (reference sequence). CDR3 DNA: TGTTCCAGCAGTTCGGGACAGGGAGTCAAGCGCTATGGCTACACCTTC. Amino acid sequence: CSSSSGQGVKRYGYTF.

The CDR3 region is CASSYGRGRGNEQFF. The CDR3 nucleotides read TGTGCCAGCAGTTACGGAAGGGGGAGGGGCAATGAGCAGTTCTTC. The chain is built from TRBV6-5 and TRBJ2-1, with D possibly TRBD2 on 7 matching bases. Trimming removed 2 bases at V and 6 bases at J, with 14 bases between. This CDR3 is built from 15 residues. Germline CDR1 MNHEY, CDR2 SVGAGI.

The rearrangement joins TRBV29-1 to TRBJ1-2, with 8 positions matching TRBD1. CDR1 SQVTM and CDR2 ANQGSEA come from the germline V gene. J gave up 2 bases and V 7 bases, and 9 bases lay outside the gene matches. This CDR3 contains 14 residues. The CDR3 reads CSAGQGKGNYGYTF. The DNA of the CDR3 is TGCAGCGCCGGACAGGGAAAAGGAAACTATGGCTACACCTTC.

The chain is built from TRBV19 and TRBJ1-6; 7 nucleotides align to TRBD1. Germline loops: CDR1 LNHDA, CDR2 SQIVND (reference sequence). This CDR3 has 15 amino acids. J was trimmed by 10 bases and V by 3 bases; bases with no gene match: 9. The CDR3 region is CASSIADRVRSPLHF. CDR3 DNA sequence: TGTGCCAGTAGTATCGCCGACAGGGTCAGGTCACCCCTCCACTTT.

The J gene is TRBJ2-2, the V gene TRBV18; 8 bases map to TRBD1. The CDR3 is made up of 18 amino acids. V shed 3 bases, J shed 3 bases, and the junction held 12 bases outside the gene matches. From germline, CDR1 is KGHSH and CDR2 LQKENI. The chain's CDR3 is CASSPRARKQGDTGELFF. The DNA for the CDR3 is TGTGCCAGCTCACCCCGAGCCAGGAAACAGGGGGACACCGGGGAGCTGTTTTTT.

This chain connects TRBV2 to TRBJ2-1; 7 positions match TRBD1. This CDR3 spans 15 amino acids. The germline gives CDR1 SNHLY, CDR2 FYNNEI. The ends lost 5 bases at V and 4 bases at J; junction bases unmatched: 8. CDR3 loop: CASSQSGTAYNEQFF. The CDR3 coding sequence is TGTGCCAGCAGTCAATCCGGGACAGCTTACAATGAGCAGTTCTTC.

This clone has a handful of counts. The chain is built from TRBV11-2 and TRBJ2-3; 7 bases match TRBD2. The CDR3 has 14 amino acids. Germline values: CDR1 SGHAT, CDR2 FQNNGV. V shed 7 bases, J shed 1 base, and the junction held 5 bases outside the gene matches. CDR3 sequence: CASNRDYRTDTQYF. The CDR3 region has the DNA TGTGCCAGCAACCGGGACTACCGCACAGATACGCAGTATTTT.

In its sample, this clone was seen a few times. The chain employs TRBV6-6 and TRBJ1-1; D is perhaps TRBD1 (5 bases). V shed 4 bases and J shed 1 base, with 7 bases lying between them. CDR3 size: 13 residues. Germline V gene data show CDR1 as MNHNY and CDR2 as SVGAGI (reference sequence). The CDR3 region has the DNA TGTGCCAGCAGTTTTACAGGGAACACTGAAGCTTTCTTT. This encodes CASSFTGNTEAFF.

A single count supports this clone. The rearrangement links TRBV10-3 to TRBJ2-7; 7 bases are shared with TRBD1. Germline V gene lookup returns CDR1 ENHRY and CDR2 SYGVKD. V lost 6 bases and J lost 5; bases outside the gene matches: 10. The CDR3 loop spans 14 amino acids. This chain's CDR3 is CAIRGRQGSHEQYF. CDR3 sequence (DNA): TGTGCCATCAGAGGTAGACAGGGTTCCCACGAGCAGTACTTC.

Concerning this clone: One end of the junction is discordant with germline, which a read error may explain. The gene calls are TRBV7-9 and TRBJ2-3; the D gene is possibly TRBD2 (6 bases). The CDR3 spans 17 residues. Looked up from germline, CDR1 is SEHNR and CDR2 is FQNEAQ (reference sequence). CDR3 region: CSSSLGPSSGSTDTQYF. In nucleotides, the CDR3 is TGTTCCAGCAGCTTAGGTCCCTCGAGCGGGAGCACAGATACGCAGTATTTT.

The V and J genes are TRBV5-5 and TRBJ1-4; 7 nucleotides align to TRBD1. In germline, CDR1 is SGHKS, CDR2 YYEKEE (reference sequence). With 4 bases clipped from V and 7 bases from J, the junction kept 10 bases outside the gene matches. This CDR3 comprises 15 residues. The CDR3 sequence is CASSAEGASVEKLFF. The DNA of the CDR3 is TGTGCCAGCAGCGCCGAGGGGGCTTCAGTTGAAAAACTGTTTTTT.